A single T cell receptor beta chain is shown here with its context. The antigen remains unidentified. The sample is drawn from a study of CD8 T cells in ankylosing spondylitis. Study-level findings and limits: Blood of patients with ankylosing spondylitis appeared to be characterized by a TCR beta motif of several highly homologous variants. There was reportedly significant enrichment of clones that were disease-linked in matched ankylosing spondylitis synovial fluid.

TCRdb re-derived calls from the 5' RACE reads in MiXCR, one entry per CDR3 protein. The sample yields 290,000 or so distinct CDR3 sequences, under 25% seen once. This TCR was sampled from a female donor with ankylosing spondylitis or in good health (not recorded which). Specimen: blood, either unsorted or a sorted T cell fraction (not recorded which).

The CDR3 region is CASWTSGTGELFF. In nucleotides, the CDR3 is TGTGCCTCGTGGACTAGCGGCACCGGGGAGCTGTTTTTT. The rearrangement uses TRBV24-1 and TRBJ2-2; 10 nucleotides match TRBD2. Germline V gene sequence: CDR1 KGHDR, CDR2 SFDVKD. The CDR3 totals 13 residues. Trimming removed 12 bases from V and 4 bases from J; junction bases left unmatched: 4.